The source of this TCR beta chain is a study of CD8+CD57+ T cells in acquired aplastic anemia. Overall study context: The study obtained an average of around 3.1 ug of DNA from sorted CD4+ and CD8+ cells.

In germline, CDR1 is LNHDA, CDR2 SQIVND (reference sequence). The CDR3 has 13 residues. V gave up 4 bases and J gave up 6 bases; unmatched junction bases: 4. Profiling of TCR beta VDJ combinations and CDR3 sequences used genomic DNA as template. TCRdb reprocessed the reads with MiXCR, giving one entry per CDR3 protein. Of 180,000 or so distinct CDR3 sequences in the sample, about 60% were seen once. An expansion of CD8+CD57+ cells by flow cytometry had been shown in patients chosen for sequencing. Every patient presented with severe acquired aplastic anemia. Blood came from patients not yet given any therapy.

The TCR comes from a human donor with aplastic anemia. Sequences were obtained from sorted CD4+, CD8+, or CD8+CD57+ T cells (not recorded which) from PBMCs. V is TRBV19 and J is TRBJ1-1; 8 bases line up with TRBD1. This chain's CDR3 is CASSTTGAAEAFF. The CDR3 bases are TGTGCCAGTAGTACGACAGGGGCGGCTGAAGCTTTCTTT.